A single sample gave rise to the 12 T cell receptor beta chains below, sequenced in a study of blood T cell repertoires in COVID-19. Libraries were prepared by immunoSEQ multiplex PCR; TCRdb keeps only in-frame clonotypes and omits some of them. The sample includes about 250,000 clones, about 70% of them seen just once. Sequencing input: peripheral blood. These receptors all come from a woman older than 75 with acute or convalescent COVID-19.

The genes are TRBV5-1 and TRBJ1-2, with D maybe TRBD1 (5 bases). The V gene's germline CDR1 is SGHRS and CDR2 YFSETQ. CDR3 size: 11 residues. Between the trimmed V and J ends, which lost 6 bases and 4 bases, there was a span of 7 bases. In DNA form, the CDR3 reads TGCGCCAGCACAGACAGCTATGGCTACACCTTC. Amino acid sequence: CASTDSYGYTF. Together with reference TRBV5-1 and TRBJ1-2, the CDR3 gives the full variable domain: KAGVTQTPRYLIKTRGQQVTLSCSPISGHRSVSWYQQTPGQGLQFLFEYFSETQRNKGNFPGRFSGRQFSNSRSEMNVSTLELGDSALYLCASTDSYGYTFGSGTRLTVV.

The chain uses TRBV4-1 and TRBJ1-2, with D possibly being TRBD1 (5 bases). CDR1 is MGHRA, CDR2 YSYEKL, per germline. Trimming took off 2 bases at V and 4 bases at J, with 8 bases between the two ends. The CDR3 sequence is 13 residues long. The CDR3 coding sequence is TGCGCCAGCAGCCAACCGGGACTCTATGGCTACACCTTC. Translated, it gives CASSQPGLYGYTF.

The table lists this clone with many counts. CDR3 in amino acids: CASSILPLPPTQQYF. CDR3 bases: TGTGCCAGTAGTATCCTCCCACTACCCCCTACCCAGCAGTACTTC. This chain joins TRBV19 and TRBJ2-7; D gene unclear. CDR1 and CDR2 from the germline V gene are LNHDA and SQIVND (reference sequence). Trimming removed 3 bases from V and 8 bases from J, with 20 bases in between. The CDR3 is 15 residues long.

This chain uses TRBV5-1 with TRBJ1-4, with D uncertain. Germline lookup yields CDR1 SGHRS and CDR2 YFSETQ. Trimming shortened V by 4 bases and J by 4 bases, and 14 bases separated the two germline ends. There are 15 residues in the CDR3. The CDR3 nucleotides read TGCGCCAGCAGCCGAGCTCGCGCGGATAATGAAAAACTGTTTTTT. It yields the protein CASSRARADNEKLFF.

V is TRBV12-3 or TRBV12-4 and J is TRBJ2-7; TRBD1 is a possible D gene (5 bases). Trimming stripped 4 bases from V and 6 bases from J, with 13 bases between. CDR3 length: 13 amino acids. The CDR3 bases are TGTGCCAGCAGTTCTTTTCAGGGTTCCGAGCAGTACTTC. Protein: CASSSFQGSEQYF.

The chain recombines TRBV4-2 with TRBJ2-5; 9 nucleotides match TRBD2. The CDR3 extends over 14 amino acids. Trimming removed 2 bases from V and 5 bases from J; junction bases left unmatched: 3. Germline V gene sequence: CDR1 LGHNA, CDR2 YNFKEQ. This CDR3 reads CASSQSGRSETQYF. The CDR3, as DNA: TGTGCCAGCAGCCAAAGCGGGAGGAGTGAGACCCAGTACTTC.

This chain joins TRBV5-1 and TRBJ2-3; a possible D gene is TRBD2 (6 bases). This CDR3 contains 15 residues. Trimming stripped 3 bases from V and 3 bases from J, with 14 bases between. Germline V gene sequence: CDR1 SGHRS, CDR2 YFSETQ. This CDR3 is CASSWRVFDTDTQYF. The CDR3, as DNA: TGCGCCAGCAGCTGGAGGGTATTTGATACAGATACGCAGTATTTT.

This clone has more than one count but fewer than ten. The V and J genes are TRBV30 and TRBJ2-3, with TRBD2 identical over 12 bases. Trimming at V came to 3 bases and at J to 0 bases, leaving 4 bases not matched to a gene. This CDR3 comprises 16 residues. Germline CDR1 and CDR2: GTSNPN and SVGIG (reference sequence). CDR3 region: CAWSMGTSGSTDTQYF. The CDR3 nucleotides read TGTGCCTGGAGCATGGGGACTAGCGGGAGCACAGATACGCAGTATTTT. The full variable domain, its missing parts supplied by reference TRBV30 and TRBJ2-3, is SQTIHQWPATLVQPVGSPLSLECTVEGTSNPNLYWYRQAAGRGLQLLFYSVGIGQISSEVPQNLSASRPQDRQFILSSKKLLLSDSGFYLCAWSMGTSGSTDTQYFGPGTRLTVL.

This chain joins TRBV19 and TRBJ1-2; D possibly corresponds to TRBD1 (5 bases). Germline assignment: CDR1 LNHDA and CDR2 SQIVND (reference sequence). The CDR3 runs 13 residues. V lost 7 bases to trimming and J lost 4 bases, with 13 bases between them. The CDR3 region is CASIPGRGYGYTF. CDR3 nucleotide sequence: TGTGCCAGTATCCCGGGGAGGGGCTATGGCTACACCTTC.

This clone has a single count. The gene calls are TRBV7-2 and TRBJ1-2; TRBD1 might be the D (6 bases). CDR1 is SGHTA, CDR2 FQGNSA, per germline. The CDR3 is 15 amino acids. Trimming left V 4 bases short and J 0 bases short, with 12 bases between. The CDR3 nucleotides are TGTGCCAGCAGCTCTGGACAGAGGGCTAACTATGGCTACACCTTC. Amino acids: CASSSGQRANYGYTF.

The chain uses TRBV6-1 and TRBJ2-2; TRBD2 matches 10 bases. Per germline, CDR1 MNHNS and CDR2 SASEGT. The CDR3 runs 16 residues. Trimming at V came to 2 bases and at J to 6 bases, leaving 6 bases not matched to a gene. CDR3 DNA sequence: TGTGCCAGCAGTGAACTAGCGGGAGATTGGGCCGGGGAGCTGTTTTTT. It specifies CASSELAGDWAGELFF.

This clone came up a few times. The chain recombines TRBV10-3 with TRBJ2-2; 12 bases are a match to TRBD1. This CDR3 spans 16 amino acids. V gave up 6 bases and J gave up 4 bases; unmatched junction bases: 6. The germline gives CDR1 ENHRY, CDR2 SYGVKD. CDR3 residues: CAIRGQGARRTGELFF. The CDR3 coding sequence is TGTGCCATCAGGGGACAGGGGGCAAGGCGCACCGGGGAGCTGTTTTTT.